The clone carrying this TCR beta chain was recorded only once. This sample was included in a study of blood T cell repertoires in COVID-19. Trimming removed 3 bases from V and 5 bases from J, with 16 bases in between. This CDR3 has 15 residues. Germline V CDR1 and CDR2: WSHSY, SAAADI. TCRdb's table, derived via immunoSEQ multiplex PCR, lists solely in-frame clones and lacks some. This table has around 130,000 clones, roughly 80% appearing once. The sequence was obtained from a man aged 30 to 39 who had recovered from COVID-19. Sample: PBMCs or T cells enriched from blood (not recorded which). This sequence joins TRBV10-2 and TRBJ1-1; D uncertain. The CDR3 region is CASSDAQRGITEAFF. The CDR3 nucleotides read TGCGCCAGCAGTGATGCTCAGAGAGGTATAACTGAAGCTTTCTTT.